Described below is a single T cell receptor (beta chain) sequence and its context. Its antigen specificity is not known. It has no much larger one-base neighbor in the sample; base qualities were not kept. The collaborating institutions used their own protocols to collect whole blood in K2EDTA tubes. For TCRbeta analysis, collaborators shipped samples as frozen whole blood, isolated PBMCs, or DNA extracted from either of those sample types. Trimming costs V 6 bases and J 7 bases, and their ends lie 9 bases apart. The CDR3 sequence holds 12 residues, the cysteine and phenylalanine included. The sequence is cut down to CDR3 DNA, 36 bases in frame from base 1. The immunoSEQ Assay, a bias-controlled multiplex PCR, was used to amplify TCRbeta CDR3 regions from genomic DNA. On the study's bioinformatics: The number of nucleated cells in each sample was estimated from the amplification of reference gene primers within the assay. To quantify the absolute abundance of each unique TCRbeta CDR3 rearrangement, sequence reads were collapsed and filtered. For each sample, productive Simpson clonality was calculated by taking the square root of Simpson's diversity index across productive rearrangements. The table comes from immuneACCESS by way of TCRdb, which keeps in-frame sequences with V and J called. Part of the clones is missing from these tables; in studies checked, under half for an unresolved V gene and the rest for unknown reasons. The DNA was the basis for D and trimming; V, J and clone size are from that table. This sample has about 190,000 clones in its table, and 88% of those were observed once. 1.1% of the sample comes from the top ten.

This sample was taken from a study of blood T cell repertoires in COVID-19 (dated by TCRdb to 2018 to 2021). In the study overall: Samples covering the acute and convalescent phases of COVID-19 were provided by collaborators in the United States, Italy and Spain. The samples were drawn from two sources: the first 160 participants of the ongoing ImmuneRACE study, and 1,200 or so subjects contributed by 6 global collaborators. The repertoires were released in a freely available public database meant as a resource for research on the immune response to SARS-CoV-2. The material from the prospective study consisted of cDNA or gDNA derived from T cells, B-cell-depleted T cells, or PBMCs. HLA class I and class II types, where available, came from metadata supplied by the sample provider rather than from assay-based typing. The dataset comprised deeply sampled blood TCRbeta repertoires from subjects exposed to, actively infected with, or recovered from COVID-19. Sample metadata almost always included a de-identified subject ID, COVID-19 status, age in years and sex.

General study outcomes and caveats: The amount of clinical and demographic metadata varied by source and participant and was provided uncurated.

This TCR derives from a man aged 30 to 39 with acute or convalescent COVID-19. The chain links TRBV12-3 or TRBV12-4 with TRBJ2-2; a tentative D match to TRBD1 spans 5 bases. Specimen: peripheral blood. The CDR3 region has the sequence CASRGLGGELFF. The bases are TGTGCCAGCAGGGGGCTGGGCGGGGAGCTGTTTTTT.